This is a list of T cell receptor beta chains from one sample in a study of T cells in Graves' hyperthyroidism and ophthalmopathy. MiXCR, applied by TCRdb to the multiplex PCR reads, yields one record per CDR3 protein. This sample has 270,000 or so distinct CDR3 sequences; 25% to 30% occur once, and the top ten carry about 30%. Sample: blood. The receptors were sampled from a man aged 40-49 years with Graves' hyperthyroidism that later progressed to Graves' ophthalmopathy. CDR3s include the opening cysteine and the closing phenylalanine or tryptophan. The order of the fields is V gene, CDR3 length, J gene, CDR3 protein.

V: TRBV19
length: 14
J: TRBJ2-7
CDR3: CASSKGQGSVEQYF

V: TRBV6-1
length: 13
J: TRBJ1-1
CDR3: CASREQGGTEAFF

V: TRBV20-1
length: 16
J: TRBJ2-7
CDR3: CSARDVKTGDAYEQYF

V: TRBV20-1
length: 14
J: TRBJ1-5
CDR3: CSATPGLSNQPQHF

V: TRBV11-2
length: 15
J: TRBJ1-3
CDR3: CASSLAGASGNTIYF

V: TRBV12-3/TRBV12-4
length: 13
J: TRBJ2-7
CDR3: CASSLQVAYEQYF

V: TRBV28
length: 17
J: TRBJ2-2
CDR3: CASSLYGGTSGPGELFF

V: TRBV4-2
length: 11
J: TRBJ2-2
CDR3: CASSQDGELFF

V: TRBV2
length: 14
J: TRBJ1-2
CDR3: CACSGWLTNYGYTF

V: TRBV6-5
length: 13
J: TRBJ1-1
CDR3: CASWDSPNTEAFF

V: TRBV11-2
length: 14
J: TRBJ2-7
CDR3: CASSLQGAFYEQYF

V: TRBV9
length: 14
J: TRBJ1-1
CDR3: CASSTGQEDTEAFF

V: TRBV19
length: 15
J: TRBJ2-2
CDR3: CASKLAGARSGELLF

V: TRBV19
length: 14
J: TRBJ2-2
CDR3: CASSINKNTGELFF

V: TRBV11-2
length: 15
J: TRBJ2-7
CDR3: CASSPGGRQFDEQYF

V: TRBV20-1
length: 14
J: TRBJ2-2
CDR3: CSARTDRDGGELFF

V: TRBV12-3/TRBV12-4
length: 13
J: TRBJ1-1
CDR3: CASSSDGFGEAFF